This is a list of T cell receptor beta chains from one sample in a study of T cells in narcolepsy. Repertoires were generated with immunoSEQ multiplex PCR, while TCRdb's copy carries only in-frame clones and drops some. The table has around 31,000 clones, approximately 78% seen once. The sequenced material came from CD45RA- memory CD4+ T cells from PBMCs. The receptor source for this set is a human donor with narcolepsy. Both conserved end residues are part of each CDR3. Fields, in order: V gene, D gene, clone size, J gene, CDR3 DNA, CDR3 protein. The D gene is left open where the match is weak. A row's size may be missing; if present it is once, few, many or a size class.

TRBV6-5	-	-	TRBJ2-7	TGTGCCAGCAGTGTTGTCTCAGCCCCGTACTACGAGCAGTACTTC	CASSVVSAPYYEQYF
TRBV5-4	-	once	TRBJ1-2	TGTGCCAGCAGCTTGGGGTCGGGAGGGCCCTATGGCTACACCTTC	CASSLGSGGPYGYTF
TRBV6-1	-	-	TRBJ2-1	TGTGCCAGCGGACGTAACAATGAGCAGTTCTTC	CASGRNNEQFF
TRBV19	-	-	TRBJ1-2	TGTGCCAGTAGGGACGGGACCCCTATTTCCTATGGCTACACCTTC	CASRDGTPISYGYTF
TRBV11-3	-	-	TRBJ2-2	TGTGCCAGCAGCTTAGACCGCCGATTGGGGGGCCTGAACACCGGGGAGCTGTTTTTT	CASSLDRRLGGLNTGELFF
TRBV6-5	-	-	TRBJ1-1	TGTGCCAGCAGTGCCCGCCCTGAAGCTTTCTTT	CASSARPEAFF
TRBV9	-	once	TRBJ2-1	TGTGCCAGCAGCGTCGGGGCCGCCAGCCATGAGCAGTTCTTC	CASSVGAASHEQFF
TRBV19	TRBD1	-	TRBJ2-5	TGTGCCAGTAGGGGACAGGGGTCGGGCGAGACCCAGTACTTC	CASRGQGSGETQYF
TRBV19	TRBD2	-	TRBJ2-5	TGTGCCAGTAGTATAGGTAGTGGGCAGCGGGGAGAGACCCAGTACTTC	CASSIGSGQRGETQYF
TRBV10-3	TRBD1	-	TRBJ2-3	TGTGCCATCAGTAGACAGGGGTGGGACACAGATACGCAGTATTTT	CAISRQGWDTDTQYF
TRBV7-2	-	-	TRBJ1-4	TGTGCCAGCAGCCTCATGGCACAGGGTGATGAAAAACTGTTTTTT	CASSLMAQGDEKLFF
TRBV6-5	TRBD2	-	TRBJ2-2	TGTGCCAGCAGTTACCTCATTAGCGGGAGAACCGGGGAGCTGTTTTTT	CASSYLISGRTGELFF
TRBV7-7	-	-	TRBJ1-1	TGTGCTAGCAGCTTAGGGAAGAACACTGAAGCTTTCTTT	CASSLGKNTEAFF
TRBV14	TRBD1	-	TRBJ2-1	TGTGCCAGCAGCCAACTAGGACAGGGGTGGTCTGACAATGAGCAGTTCTTC	CASSQLGQGWSDNEQFF
TRBV19	TRBD1	-	TRBJ1-2	TGTGCCAGTAGTCCACTGGGGTCAGGGGGCCTGGATGGCTACACCTTC	CASSPLGSGGLDGYTF
TRBV5-1	-	few	TRBJ2-2	TGCGCCAGCAGCTTGGTTGTTCAGGGGCCAGAACTCACCGGGGAGCTGTTTTTT	CASSLVVQGPELTGELFF
TRBV12-5	-	-	TRBJ1-6	TGTGCTAGTGGGGGGGAGTATAATTCACCCCTCCACTTT	CASGGEYNSPLHF
TRBV4-2	TRBD2	-	TRBJ2-1	TGTGCCAGCAGCCAAGTGGGCTCTGGGGGACTAGCGGGGGGCCAACCTCAGTTCTTC	CASSQVGSGGLAGGQPQFF
TRBV10-3	-	few	TRBJ1-5	TGTGCCACCACAGGGACGTCTCAAGGGCAGCCCCAGCATTTT	CATTGTSQGQPQHF
TRBV6-5	-	-	TRBJ2-7	TGTGCCAGCACCACTTTAGGGTTCGAGCAGTACTTC	CASTTLGFEQYF
TRBV6-5	TRBD1	-	TRBJ1-2	TGTGCCAGCAGAAGGACAGGGGGCAACTATGGCTACACCTTC	CASRRTGGNYGYTF
TRBV6-1	-	-	TRBJ2-7	TGTGCCAGCACTAATCGCCCCTCCTACGAGCAGTACTTC	CASTNRPSYEQYF
TRBV6-5	TRBD2	-	TRBJ2-3	TGTGCCAGCAGCGATAGCGGGAGTATCGCAGATACGCAGTATTTT	CASSDSGSIADTQYF
TRBV11-2	-	-	TRBJ1-5	TGTGCCAGCAGCTTAGAGGCTAGCAATCAGCCCCAGCATTTT	CASSLEASNQPQHF
TRBV19	-	-	TRBJ1-5	TGTGCCAGTAGAGGAGGCCTCGGCAATCAGCCCCAGCATTTT	CASRGGLGNQPQHF
TRBV6-1	-	-	TRBJ1-1	TGTGCCAGCAGTGTAGGCAGGGGTACTGAAGCTTTCTTT	CASSVGRGTEAFF
TRBV7-8	-	-	TRBJ2-7	TGTGCCAGCAGCCCCGGCGTAGGGACCGAGCAGTACTTC	CASSPGVGTEQYF
TRBV2	-	-	TRBJ2-2	TGTGCCAGGGGGAGACAGAAGAACACCGGGGAGCTGTTTTTT	CARGRQKNTGELFF
TRBV19	-	-	TRBJ2-6	TGTGCCAGTACCGATTATGGGGCCAACGTCCTGACTTTC	CASTDYGANVLTF
TRBV5-4	-	-	TRBJ2-3	TGTGCCAGCAGCCTCGGTGGAGATACGCAGTATTTT	CASSLGGDTQYF
TRBV5-1	-	-	TRBJ2-2	TGCGCCAGCAGCTTGGTTGGCGGGGAAAACACCGGGGAGCTGTTTTTT	CASSLVGGENTGELFF
TRBV6-4	TRBD2	few	TRBJ2-1	TGTGCCAGCAGTCCCCGGACTAGCGGGAAACCCAATGAGCAGTTCTTC	CASSPRTSGKPNEQFF
TRBV6-5	-	once	TRBJ2-3	TGTGCCAGCAGTTCACAGGTGTCAGCTAGCACAGATACGCAGTATTTT	CASSSQVSASTDTQYF
TRBV5-1	-	few	TRBJ1-4	TGCGCCAGCAGCCCGGACCCAACAACTAATGAAAAACTGTTTTTT	CASSPDPTTNEKLFF
TRBV6-5	-	-	TRBJ1-1	TGTGCCAGCAGGCTAATGAACACTGAAGCTTTCTTT	CASRLMNTEAFF
TRBV5-1	TRBD2	-	TRBJ2-1	TGCGCCAGCAGCGTGGGACTAGCGGGGGGGCTTTTATACAATGAGCAGTTCTTC	CASSVGLAGGLLYNEQFF
TRBV6-5	TRBD1	-	TRBJ1-5	TGTGCCAGCAGTGCCGGGACAGGGGGCGATCAGCCCCAGCATTTT	CASSAGTGGDQPQHF
TRBV19	TRBD1	-	TRBJ1-1	TGTGCCAGTAGATCTGATCGGGCCATCACAGGACAGGGGAACACTGAAGCTTTCTTT	CASRSDRAITGQGNTEAFF
TRBV4-1	TRBD1	-	TRBJ1-2	TGCGCCAGCAGCCAACTTACAGGGGGCGAGAGCTATGGCTACACCTTC	CASSQLTGGESYGYTF
TRBV5-1	TRBD2	-	TRBJ2-5	TGCGCCAGCAGCCCCCAGACTAGCGGGGGCTCCCACTTC	CASSPQTSGGSHF
TRBV7-6	-	-	TRBJ1-5	TGTGCCAGCAGCTTAGAAGTCGATCAGCCCCAGCATTTT	CASSLEVDQPQHF
TRBV7-2	-	-	TRBJ2-5	TGTGCCAGCCATAGGACCAGTCTACAAGAGACCCAGTACTTC	CASHRTSLQETQYF
TRBV19	-	few	TRBJ1-5	TGTGCCAGTAGGGCGGGAAGCAGAAAATCCAATCAGCCCCAGCATTTT	CASRAGSRKSNQPQHF
TRBV29-1	TRBD1	once	TRBJ2-7	TGCAGCGCCGCCCATCCAGGACAGGGTGGCTACGAGCAGTACTTC	CSAAHPGQGGYEQYF
TRBV2	TRBD2	-	TRBJ2-2	TGTGCCAGCAGGAGACTAGCGGGGAACACCGGGGAGCTGTTTTTT	CASRRLAGNTGELFF
TRBV5-1	TRBD2	few	TRBJ2-1	TGCGCCAGCAGCTTCGCGGGGGGTGAGCAGTTCTTC	CASSFAGGEQFF
TRBV5-1	-	-	TRBJ1-3	TGCGCCAGCAGCCCTGGGGGACCGTCTGGAAACACCATATATTTT	CASSPGGPSGNTIYF
TRBV19	-	-	TRBJ1-2	TGTGCCAGTATCCCGGGGGGATATAACTATGGCTACACCTTC	CASIPGGYNYGYTF
TRBV5-6	-	few	TRBJ2-2	TGTGCCAGCAGCTTGTCAGGGGCCCGGGCCGGGGAGCTGTTTTTT	CASSLSGARAGELFF
TRBV9	-	-	TRBJ1-6	TGTGCCAGCAGCGTAGGTCAGGAGAATTCACCCCTCCACTTT	CASSVGQENSPLHF
TRBV9	-	-	TRBJ1-2	TGTGCCAGCAGCCCCAGTGACACCTACTCGCTAGGCTACACCTTC	CASSPSDTYSLGYTF
TRBV16	TRBD1	-	TRBJ1-5	TGTGCCAGCAGCCAAAGGCCCCCGGGACAGTTCAATCAGCCCCAGCATTTT	CASSQRPPGQFNQPQHF
TRBV6-5	-	-	TRBJ1-1	TGTGCCAGCAGTTACTCGAGCCAGGGGCAAGCTGAAGCTTTCTTT	CASSYSSQGQAEAFF
TRBV28	-	-	TRBJ1-1	TGTGCCAGCAGCCCCTACGTCACTGAAGCTTTCTTT	CASSPYVTEAFF
TRBV2	-	-	TRBJ2-2	TGTGCCAGCAGTGTCTTACAGGGAATGGGCGGGGAGCTGTTTTTT	CASSVLQGMGGELFF